The T cell receptor (beta chain) described here comes from a study of shared clonotypes between healthy human individuals. Study background: CD4 naive and CD4 memory each took three plates per donor, while CD8 naive took two and CD8 memory one. General study findings and limits: Estimated richness was generally greater in naive than memory subsets.

The donors, healthy adults who were HIV-negative, had experienced no recent acute infections or vaccinations. As for this clone: Its target is unknown.

Execution of the assay was at deep level. Data came from immunoSEQ multiplex PCR; TCRdb stores just in-frame clones and leaves some out. The sample carries approximately 530,000 clones, 95% to 97% recorded once. Between the trimmed V and J ends, which lost 2 bases and 1 base, there was a span of 8 bases. Germline lookup yields CDR1 MNHEY and CDR2 SVGAGI. The CDR3 length is 14 residues. This chain joins TRBV6-5 and TRBJ1-1; D unclear. This clonotype originated in a woman in her twenties or thirties in good health. The sample taken for sequencing was naive CD4+ T cells sorted from blood. Subset indicated: CD45RA+ positively selected. CDR3 protein: CASSYRQSNTEAFF. The CDR3 DNA reads TGTGCCAGCAGTTACCGACAATCGAACACTGAAGCTTTCTTT.